The T cell receptor (beta chain) described here comes from a study of cytomegalovirus exposure and HLA in healthy donors. TCRdb's copy holds only in-frame clones and misses some; the assay was immunoSEQ multiplex PCR. The sample gives about 330,000 clones, roughly 85% of which show up once; about 0.91% is in the top ten. Germline V gene sequence: CDR1 SGHNT, CDR2 YYREEE (reference sequence). The J segment lost 0 bases and the V segment lost 10 bases, leaving 10 bases of the junction unmatched. The CDR3 covers 15 residues. Sequencing was done on a sample of PBMCs. This clonotype was sampled from a woman under 30 in good health and CMV-seronegative. This chain joins TRBV5-4 and TRBJ2-3, with 8 bases identical to TRBD1. CDR3 loop: CALRDRGGSTDTQYF. The CDR3 nucleotides are TGTGCCTTAAGAGACAGGGGAGGTAGCACAGATACGCAGTATTTT.